What follows are 5 T cell receptor beta chains derived from one specimen sequenced in a study of shared clonotypes between healthy human individuals. Sequencing used immunoSEQ multiplex PCR; TCRdb keeps in-frame clones, though not all of them. Of roughly 2,500,000 clones in the sample, roughly 93% are singletons; the top ten hold about 0.34%. Specimen: naive CD4+ T cells from PBMCs. The subset: CD45RA+ positively selected. The receptors here all came from a man aged 18-30 years in good health. Some clones in this sample may be carry-over from other donors' samples.

This rearrangement joins TRBV6-1 to TRBJ2-7; 8 bases map to TRBD1. The trim removed 3 bases at V and 2 bases at J, leaving 9 bases unmatched. CDR1 is MNHNS, CDR2 SASEGT, per germline. The CDR3 is made up of 16 amino acids. The CDR3: CASSEGWDRLTYEQYF. As DNA, the CDR3 is TGTGCCAGCAGTGAGGGCTGGGACAGGCTGACCTACGAGCAGTACTTC.

The chain employs TRBV4-1 and TRBJ2-5; a weak D match, TRBD1 (5 bases). The assigned J gene may be wrong: the sequence end matches TRBJ2-7 better. Germline V lookup: CDR1 MGHRA, CDR2 YSYEKL. The CDR3 totals 14 residues. DNA for the CDR3: TGCGCCAGCAGCCAAGCGGTCAGGGCTGGCGAGCAGTACTTC. This sequence encodes CASSQAVRAGEQYF.

The chain joins TRBV28 to TRBJ2-7, with D possibly being TRBD1 or TRBD2 (5 bases each). Per germline, CDR1 MDHEN and CDR2 SYDVKM. The length of the CDR3 is 12 residues. The CDR3 DNA is TGTATCCCCCTTCAACGAGGGGACGAGCAGTACTTC. Protein sequence: CIPLQRGDEQYF.

A single count supports this clone. The rearrangement links TRBV11-1 to TRBJ2-7; D gene ambiguous. In germline, CDR1 is SGHAT, CDR2 FQDESV (reference sequence). The ends were cut back, 0 bases at V and 0 bases at J, with 15 bases in the middle. The CDR3 runs to 17 residues. CDR3 DNA: TGTGCCAGCAGCTTAGCTGCGTCGGCGGCCAGCTCCTACGAGCAGTACTTC. It yields the protein CASSLAASAASSYEQYF.

The J gene is TRBJ1-3, the V gene TRBV6-5; D not resolved. The V gene lost 6 bases and the J gene lost 0 bases, with 9 bases spanning the gap. From germline, CDR1 is MNHEY and CDR2 SVGAGI. The CDR3 is 14 amino acids. CDR3 sequence reads: CASRPGSSGNTIYF. For the CDR3, the DNA is TGTGCCAGCAGGCCTGGGAGCTCTGGAAACACCATATATTTT.